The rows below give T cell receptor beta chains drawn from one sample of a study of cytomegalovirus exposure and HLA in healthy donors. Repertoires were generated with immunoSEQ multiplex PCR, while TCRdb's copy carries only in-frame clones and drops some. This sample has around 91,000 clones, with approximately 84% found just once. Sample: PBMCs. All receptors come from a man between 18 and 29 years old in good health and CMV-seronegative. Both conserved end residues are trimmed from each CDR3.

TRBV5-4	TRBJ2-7	ASSLNRGGSYEQY
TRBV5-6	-	ASSFAVAGGYEQY
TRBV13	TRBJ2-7	ASSSQRYSYEQY
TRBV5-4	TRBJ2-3	ASSSGGPTGGDTQY
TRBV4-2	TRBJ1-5	ASSQEYEFNQPQH
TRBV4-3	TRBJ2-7	ASSQVSGGTDSYEQY
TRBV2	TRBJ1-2	ASSRVGANYGYT
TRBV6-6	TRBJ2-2	ASSGTGPTGELF
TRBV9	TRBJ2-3	ASSSLAGETDTQY
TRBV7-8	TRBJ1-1	ASSLIGTGMTEAF
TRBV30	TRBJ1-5	AWAGSNQPQH
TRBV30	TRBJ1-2	AWSVPWDRVIDGYT
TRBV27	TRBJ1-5	ASSWAYSNQPQH
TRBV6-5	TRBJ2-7	ASSYEGYEQY
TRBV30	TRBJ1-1	AWSGRGNTEAF
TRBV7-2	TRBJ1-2	ASSLVTVTVTNYGYT
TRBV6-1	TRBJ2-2	ASSAEFVAGELF
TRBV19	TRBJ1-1	ASSARQGIRTGTEAF
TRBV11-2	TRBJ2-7	ASSLDSGSSYEQY
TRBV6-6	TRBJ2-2	ASSQGVDPGELF
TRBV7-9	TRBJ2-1	ASSLAGLAGGNEQF
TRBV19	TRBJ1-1	ASSYGNEAF
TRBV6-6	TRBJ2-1	ASRQTASYNEQF
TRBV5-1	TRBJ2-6	ASSLGGQPVLT
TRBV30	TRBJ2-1	AWSKGRVVGQF
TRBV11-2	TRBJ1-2	ASSLSGGGGYGYT
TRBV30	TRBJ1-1	AWRGQGISYTEAF
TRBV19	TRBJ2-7	ASSILRDRVSEQY
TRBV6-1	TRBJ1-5	ASSGQGGQPQH
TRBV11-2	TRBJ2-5	ASSLVQETQY
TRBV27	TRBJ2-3	ASRRPGQGTDTQY
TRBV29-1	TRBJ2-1	SVGGLAGVQF
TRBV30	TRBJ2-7	ACRQAVASGSYEQY
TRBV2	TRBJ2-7	ATRGGSGRRWGYEQY
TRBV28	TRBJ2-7	ASSSPGQGGEQY
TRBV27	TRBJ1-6	ASRPDRANSPLH
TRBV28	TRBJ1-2	ASSSITLGLRDYGYT
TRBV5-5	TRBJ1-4	ASSFDRGIATNEKLF
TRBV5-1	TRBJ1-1	ASRGTGPHRDTEAF
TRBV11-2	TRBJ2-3	ASSLGRDWITDTQY
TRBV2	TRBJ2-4	ASSEGTNIQY